These T cell receptor beta chains were read from a single sample in a study of T cell responses to AZD1222 COVID-19 vaccine. TCRdb keeps only in-frame clones here, not all; method: immunoSEQ multiplex PCR. Seen here are roughly 100,000 clones, 91% observed once, and the top ten hold roughly 42%. Specimen: peripheral blood, collected on day 0 of AZD1222 vaccination. Receptors were obtained from an adult in good health. Both conserved end residues are part of each CDR3. The order of the fields is D gene, V gene, clone size, J gene, CDR3 DNA, CDR3 protein. D genes are given only for firm matches. The size field is filled for only some rows; it gives once, few, many or a size class.

>TRBD1|TRBV7-8|-|TRBJ2-5
TGTGCCAGCAGCAGTACAGGGGTAGGAGAGACCCAGTACTTC
CASSSTGVGETQYF
>-|TRBV30|-|TRBJ1-5
TGTGCCTGGAGTTTGACTGGGCAGGCGTCAGCGGGGCCCCAGCATTTT
CAWSLTGQASAGPQHF
>-|TRBV6-6|-|TRBJ2-1
TGTGCCAGCAATGGCGGCTCCTACAATGAGCAGTTCTTC
CASNGGSYNEQFF
>-|TRBV27|-|TRBJ1-2
TGTGCCAGCAGTCCGATCAGGGGAAGGTATGGCTACACCTTC
CASSPIRGRYGYTF
>TRBD1|TRBV6-5|-|TRBJ1-1
TGTGCCTCACAGGGGCAGGGGGCTACTGAAGCTTTCTTT
CASQGQGATEAFF
>-|TRBV4-3|-|TRBJ1-2
TGCGCCAGCAGCCAAGGGGCAGCAAATAACTATGGCTACACCTTC
CASSQGAANNYGYTF
>TRBD1|TRBV6-5|once|TRBJ1-2
TGTGCCAGCAGTAAAACCGGGACAGGGTATGGCTACACCTTC
CASSKTGTGYGYTF
>-|TRBV10-3|-|TRBJ2-7
TGTGCCATCAGGGATCCCGGGACATACTCCTACGAGCAGTACTTC
CAIRDPGTYSYEQYF
>TRBD1|TRBV10-3|once|TRBJ2-7
TGTGCCATCAGTGACCTCAGCACCGGGACAGGGACCTACGAGCAGTACTTC
CAISDLSTGTGTYEQYF
>-|TRBV28|-|TRBJ2-7
TGTGCCAGCAACGTACAGGGAAAAACCTACGAGCAGTACTTC
CASNVQGKTYEQYF
>TRBD1|TRBV6-5|-|TRBJ1-3
TGTGCCAGCAGTCGACAGGGGGCGAGCGGAAACACCATATATTTT
CASSRQGASGNTIYF
>-|TRBV28|-|TRBJ1-5
TGTGCCAGCAGTTTGATGGGGAAAGATTGGAGCAATCAGCCCCAGCATTTT
CASSLMGKDWSNQPQHF
>TRBD1|TRBV11-2|-|TRBJ1-1
TGTGCCAGCAGCCCACAGGGGACGAACACTGAAGCTTTCTTT
CASSPQGTNTEAFF
>TRBD1|TRBV28|-|TRBJ1-1
TGTGCCAGCAGTTTACCGGGACAGCCGAACACTGAAGCTTTCTTT
CASSLPGQPNTEAFF